The 8 T cell receptor beta chains below come from one sample, sequenced in a study of vaccination effects on CD4 cells after COVID-19. Before sequencing, viral peptide pools were used by the ViraFEST assay to expand antigen-specific CD4+ T cells. Isolation of CD4+ T cells took place after less than twelve days of culture. The cohort was immunized with two doses of either the BNT162b2 or mRNA-1273 vaccine. Measured with immunoSEQ multiplex PCR; TCRdb has only the in-frame clones, and not every one. The sample lists about 72,000 clones, around 81% occurring once. Their antigens remain unidentified. The sequencing here drew on CD4+ T cells from PBMCs cultured with HCoV-229E spike peptides, taken after COVID-19 vaccination. These receptors came from a human donor who received a COVID-19 vaccine.

The chain combines TRBV2 with TRBJ1-2; D may be TRBD1 (5 bases). The CDR3 has 13 residues. Germline lookup yields CDR1 SNHLY and CDR2 FYNNEI. Trimming removed 4 bases from V and 2 bases from J, with 8 bases in between. CDR3 amino acids: CASSVGGNYGYTF. CDR3 in DNA: TGTGCCAGCAGTGTGGGGGGAAACTATGGCTACACCTTC.

This chain connects TRBV27 to TRBJ1-3, with D tentatively TRBD1 (6 bases). CDR1 and CDR2 (germline): MNHEY, SMNVEV (reference sequence). Between the trimmed V and J ends, which lost 6 bases and 3 bases, there was a span of 18 bases. The CDR3 has 16 amino acids. The CDR3 DNA sequence: TGTGCCAGCAGACCGGAGTGGGGGACACTTGGAAACACCATATATTTT. Protein: CASRPEWGTLGNTIYF.

V and J are TRBV7-9 and TRBJ2-2, with TRBD1 identical over 8 bases. The CDR3 runs to 16 residues. The J segment lost 4 bases and the V segment lost 5 bases, leaving 9 bases of the junction unmatched. The germline V gene encodes CDR1 SEHNR and CDR2 FQNEAQ (reference sequence). CDR3 sequence: CASSPQGAGGTGELFF. CDR3 DNA: TGTGCCAGCAGCCCGCAGGGGGCGGGTGGCACCGGGGAGCTGTTTTTT.

The chain recombines TRBV18 with TRBJ1-1, with D perhaps matching TRBD1 (5 bases). Between the trimmed V and J ends, which lost 5 bases and 6 bases, there was a span of 13 bases. The CDR3 extends over 13 amino acids. In germline, CDR1 is KGHSH, CDR2 LQKENI. CDR3 in DNA: TGTGCCAGCTCAGACGGGACGAAGTCTGAAGCTTTCTTT. It translates to CASSDGTKSEAFF.

This clone occurred a few times. The chain couples TRBV4-1 to TRBJ2-2; 9 bases line up with TRBD2. The CDR3 length is 16 residues. Losses at the gene ends were 1 base for V and 6 bases for J; bases not matched to a gene: 6. CDR1 MGHRA and CDR2 YSYEKL come from the germline V gene. The chain's CDR3 is CASSQARGGASGELFF. In DNA form, the CDR3 reads TGCGCCAGCAGCCAAGCTCGCGGGGGGGCCTCCGGGGAGCTGTTTTTT.

The chain carries TRBV6-2 or TRBV6-3 and TRBJ2-7; possibly TRBD1 for D (5 bases). The CDR3 runs to 12 residues. Trimming shortened V by 6 bases and J by 1 base, and 7 bases separated the two germline ends. Germline V gene data show CDR1 as MNHEY and CDR2 as SVGEGT. CDR3 protein: CASSDSSYEQYV. As DNA, the CDR3 is TGTGCCAGCAGCGACAGTTCCTACGAGCAGTACGTC.

Here the CDR3 DNA reads TGTGCCAGCAGCCTACAGGGTGCCACTGAAGCTTTCTTT. Translated: CASSLQGATEAFF. The chain has TRBV12-3 or TRBV12-4 and TRBJ1-1; D possibly corresponds to TRBD1 (6 bases). The V end was cut by 6 bases, the J end by 4 bases, with 12 bases between. The CDR3 has 13 amino acids.

The chain joins TRBV18 to TRBJ2-1, with TRBD1 matching 8 bases. In germline, CDR1 is KGHSH, CDR2 LQKENI. CDR3 length: 16 residues. V was clipped by 4 bases and J by 8 bases; unmatched bases: 13. The CDR3 DNA reads as TGTGCCAGCTCACTCCAGGGGGCGACTTTAGGCGATGAGCAGTTCTTC. Translation gives CASSLQGATLGDEQFF.